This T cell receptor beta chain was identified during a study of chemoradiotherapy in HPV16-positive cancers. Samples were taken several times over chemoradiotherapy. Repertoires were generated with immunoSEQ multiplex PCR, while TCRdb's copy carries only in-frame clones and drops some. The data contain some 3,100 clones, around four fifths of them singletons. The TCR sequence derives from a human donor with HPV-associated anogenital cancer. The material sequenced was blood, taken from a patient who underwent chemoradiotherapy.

CDR3 nucleotide sequence: TGTGCCAGCTCACCACTTTCGGAGCAGTTCTTC. Amino acid sequence: CASSPLSEQFF. This chain uses TRBV18 with TRBJ2-1; D not resolved. This CDR3 is 11 amino acids long. The germline CDR1 and CDR2 sequences are KGHSH and LQKENI. Trimming took off 1 base at V and 10 bases at J, with 5 bases between the two ends.